This T cell receptor beta chain was identified during a study of Graves' ophthalmopathy and Graves' hyperthyroidism. Amplifying from RNA transcripts, the study obtained TCR beta CDR3 regions. The library came from an HTBI-primed first-round RT-PCR and a second-round multiplex PCR. TCRdb redid the calling of the multiplex PCR reads with MiXCR, one entry per CDR3 protein. Seen here are 200,000 to 300,000 distinct CDR3 sequences, less than 55% observed once, and the top ten hold approximately 44%. The germline V gene has CDR1 SGHTA and CDR2 FQGTGA. CDR3 length equals 14 residues. Regarding this clonotype: One end of the junction does not line up with germline, which may come from a read error.

This chain connects TRBV7-3 to TRBJ2-5; TRBD1 is a possible D gene (5 bases). This sequence originates from an adult man with Graves' ophthalmopathy. Sequenced material: peripheral blood. In nucleotides, the CDR3 is TGTGCCAGCAGCTTAGTGGGGCCGCAAGAGACCCAGCACTTC. As protein: CASSLVGPQETQHF.